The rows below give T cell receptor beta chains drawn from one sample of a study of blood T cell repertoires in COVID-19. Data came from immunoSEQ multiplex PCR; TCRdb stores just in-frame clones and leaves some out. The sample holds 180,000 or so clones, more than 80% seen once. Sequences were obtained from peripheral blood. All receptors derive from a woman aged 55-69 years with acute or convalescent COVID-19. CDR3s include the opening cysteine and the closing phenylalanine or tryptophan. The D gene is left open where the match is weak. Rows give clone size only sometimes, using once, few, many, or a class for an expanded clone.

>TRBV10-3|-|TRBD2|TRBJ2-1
TGTGCCATCAGTGAGGGAGCGGGAGGCCGGGATGAGCAGTTCTTC
CAISEGAGGRDEQFF
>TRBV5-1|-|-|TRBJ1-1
TGCGCCAGCAGCTTTTCAGGTCTTAACACTGAAGCTTTCTTT
CASSFSGLNTEAFF
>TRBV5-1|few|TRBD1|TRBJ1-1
TGCGCCAGCAGCTTAGGAGGGACAGGGGGCACTGAAGCTTTCTTT
CASSLGGTGGTEAFF
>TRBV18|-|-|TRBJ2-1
TGTGCCAGCTCACCCATCACGACTAGTCGGTCCTACAATGAGCAGTTCTTC
CASSPITTSRSYNEQFF
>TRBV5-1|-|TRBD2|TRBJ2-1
TGCGCCAGCAGCTTGGAGGGACTAGCGGTGTACAATGAGCAGTTCTTC
CASSLEGLAVYNEQFF
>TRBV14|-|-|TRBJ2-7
TGTGCCAGCAGCCAATTCGTTTCCGAGCAGTACTTC
CASSQFVSEQYF
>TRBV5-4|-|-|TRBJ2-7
TGTGCCAGCAGCCAACGGACTGGGATAATCTACGAGCAGTACTTC
CASSQRTGIIYEQYF
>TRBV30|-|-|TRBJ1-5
TGTGCCTGGAGTCCTATGGGCAGCTTTAGCAATCAGCCCCAGCATTTT
CAWSPMGSFSNQPQHF
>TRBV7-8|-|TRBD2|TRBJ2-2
TGTGCCAGCCGTGGCGGGAGGCTAACCGGGGAGCTGTTTTTT
CASRGGRLTGELFF
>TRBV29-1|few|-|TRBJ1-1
TGCAGCGTTGAAGTTTCCAGGGGCGGCACTGAAGCTTTCTTT
CSVEVSRGGTEAFF
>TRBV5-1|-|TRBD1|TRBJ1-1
TGCGCCAGCAGCTTGGGACAGGGGAGGAACACTGAAGCTTTCTTT
CASSLGQGRNTEAFF
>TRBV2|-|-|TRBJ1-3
TGTGCCAGCATCCTACAGGGATCGGGAAACACCATATATTTT
CASILQGSGNTIYF
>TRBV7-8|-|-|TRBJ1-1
TGTGCCAGCAGCTTAGCGTCGGGGGGCGGTGAAGCTTTCTTT
CASSLASGGGEAFF
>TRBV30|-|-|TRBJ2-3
TGTGCCTGGAGTGTCGCCACGACTGAAGATACGCAGTATTTT
CAWSVATTEDTQYF
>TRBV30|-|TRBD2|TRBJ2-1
TGTGCCTGGAGTGGTAAACGCGGGAGACCCACCAATGAGCAGTTCTTC
CAWSGKRGRPTNEQFF
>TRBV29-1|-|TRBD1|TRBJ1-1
TGCAGCGTCCTGGGACAGGGGTACACTGAAGCTTTCTTT
CSVLGQGYTEAFF
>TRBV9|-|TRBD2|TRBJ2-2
TGTGCCAGCAGCGTGGCGGGAGTGGGCGGGGAGCTGTTTTTT
CASSVAGVGGELFF
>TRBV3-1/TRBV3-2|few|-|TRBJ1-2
TGTGCCAGCAGCCCCAATGCCGGCGGAGGCTATGGCTACACCTTC
CASSPNAGGGYGYTF
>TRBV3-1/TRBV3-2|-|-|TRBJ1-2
TGTGCCAGCAGCCAAGGGACCTTGGGGGGGCTGGCTGGCTACACCTTC
CASSQGTLGGLAGYTF
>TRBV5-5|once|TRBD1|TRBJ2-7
TGTGCCAGCAGCTCCACCGGGACAGTCACCTACGAGCAGTACTTC
CASSSTGTVTYEQYF
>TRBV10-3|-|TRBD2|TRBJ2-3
TGTGCCATCAGTGACGGGCTAGCGGGAGATACGCAGTATTTT
CAISDGLAGDTQYF
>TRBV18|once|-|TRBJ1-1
TGTGCCAGCTCAGCGGGAGTTGAAGCTTTCTTT
CASSAGVEAFF
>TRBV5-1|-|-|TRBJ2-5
TGCGCCAGCAGCTTGACAGGGTTTGACATAGAGACCCAGTACTTC
CASSLTGFDIETQYF
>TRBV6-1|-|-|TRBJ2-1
TGTGCCAGCAGTGAACGGGGGAGAAACAATGAGCAGTTCTTC
CASSERGRNNEQFF
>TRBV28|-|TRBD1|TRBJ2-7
TGTGCCAGCAGTTCCCCGTTCTCCGACAGGGGAATCGCCCACGAGCAGTACTTC
CASSSPFSDRGIAHEQYF
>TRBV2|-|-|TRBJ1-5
TGTGCCAGCAGTGAAAGATTGGCAGGGGATCAGCCCCAGCATTTT
CASSERLAGDQPQHF
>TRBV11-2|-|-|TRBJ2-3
TGTGCCAGCAGCTTATCCAGGGGACCAGATACGCAGTATTTT
CASSLSRGPDTQYF
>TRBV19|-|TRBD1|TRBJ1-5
TGTGCCAGTAGAGACAGGGGGCCCGGCAATCAGCCCCAGCATTTT
CASRDRGPGNQPQHF
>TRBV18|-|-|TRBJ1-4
TGTGCCAGCTCAGCGTACAGGGACCTTAATGAAAAACTGTTTTTT
CASSAYRDLNEKLFF